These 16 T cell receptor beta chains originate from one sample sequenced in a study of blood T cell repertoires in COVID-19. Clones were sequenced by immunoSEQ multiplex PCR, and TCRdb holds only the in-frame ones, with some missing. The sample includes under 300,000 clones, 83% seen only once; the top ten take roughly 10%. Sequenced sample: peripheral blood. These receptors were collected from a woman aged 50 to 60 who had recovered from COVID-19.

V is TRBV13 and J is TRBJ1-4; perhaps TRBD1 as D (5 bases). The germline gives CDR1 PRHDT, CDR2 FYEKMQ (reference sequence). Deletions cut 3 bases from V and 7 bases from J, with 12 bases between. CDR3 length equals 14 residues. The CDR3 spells CASSLTRVAEKLFF. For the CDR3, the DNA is TGTGCCAGCAGCTTGACCAGGGTGGCTGAAAAACTGTTTTTT. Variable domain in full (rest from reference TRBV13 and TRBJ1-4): AAGVIQSPRHLIKEKRETATLKCYPIPRHDTVYWYQQGPGQDPQFLISFYEKMQSDKGSIPDRFSAQQFSDYHSELNMSSLELGDSALYFCASSLTRVAEKLFFGSGTQLSVL.

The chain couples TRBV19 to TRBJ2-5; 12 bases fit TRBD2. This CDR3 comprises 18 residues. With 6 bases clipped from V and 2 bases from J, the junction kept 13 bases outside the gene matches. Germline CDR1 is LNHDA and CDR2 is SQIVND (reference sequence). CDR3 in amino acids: CASSPNLRTSGEQETQYF. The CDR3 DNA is TGTGCCAGTAGCCCCAACCTTAGGACTAGCGGGGAGCAAGAGACCCAGTACTTC.

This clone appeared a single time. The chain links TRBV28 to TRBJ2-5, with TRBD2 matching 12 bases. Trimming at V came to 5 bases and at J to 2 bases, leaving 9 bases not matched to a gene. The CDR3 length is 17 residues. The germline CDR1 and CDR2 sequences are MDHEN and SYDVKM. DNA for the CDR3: TGTGCCAGCAGTCCCCGGCGACTAGCGGGAGCGCAAGAGACCCAGTACTTC. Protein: CASSPRRLAGAQETQYF.

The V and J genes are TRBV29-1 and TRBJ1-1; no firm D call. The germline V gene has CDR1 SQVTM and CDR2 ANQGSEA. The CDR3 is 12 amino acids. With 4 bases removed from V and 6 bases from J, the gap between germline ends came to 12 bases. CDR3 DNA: TGCAGCGTTGTCTCAGGTATCGCTGAAGCTTTCTTT. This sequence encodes CSVVSGIAEAFF.

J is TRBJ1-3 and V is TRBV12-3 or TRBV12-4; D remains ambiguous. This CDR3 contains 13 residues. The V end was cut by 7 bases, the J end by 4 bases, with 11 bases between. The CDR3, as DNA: TGTGCCAGCACCTTCCTTGTAGGAAACACCATATATTTT. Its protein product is CASTFLVGNTIYF.

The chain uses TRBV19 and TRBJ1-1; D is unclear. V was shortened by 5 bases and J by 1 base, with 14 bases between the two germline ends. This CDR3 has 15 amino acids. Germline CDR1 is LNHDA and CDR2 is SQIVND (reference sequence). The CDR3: CASSRLVSGNTEAFF. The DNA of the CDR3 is TGTGCCAGTAGTCGATTAGTTTCGGGGAACACTGAAGCTTTCTTT. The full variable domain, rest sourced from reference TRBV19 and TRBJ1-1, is DGGITQSPKYLFRKEGQNVTLSCEQNLNHDAMYWYRQDPGQGLRLIYYSQIVNDFQKGDIAEGYSVSREKKESFPLTVTSAQKNPTAFYLCASSRLVSGNTEAFFGQGTRLTVV.

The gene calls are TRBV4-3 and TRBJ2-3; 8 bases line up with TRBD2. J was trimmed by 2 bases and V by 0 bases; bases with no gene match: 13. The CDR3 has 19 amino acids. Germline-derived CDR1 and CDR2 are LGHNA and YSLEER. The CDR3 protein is CASSQDRQQTSDNTDTQYF. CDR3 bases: TGCGCCAGCAGCCAAGACCGGCAACAGACTAGCGACAACACAGATACGCAGTATTTT.

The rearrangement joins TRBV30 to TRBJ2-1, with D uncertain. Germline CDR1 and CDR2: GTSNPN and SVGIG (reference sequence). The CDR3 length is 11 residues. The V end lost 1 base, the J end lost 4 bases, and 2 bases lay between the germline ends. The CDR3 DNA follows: TGTGCCTGGAGTGCTTACAATGAGCAGTTCTTC. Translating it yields CAWSAYNEQFF.

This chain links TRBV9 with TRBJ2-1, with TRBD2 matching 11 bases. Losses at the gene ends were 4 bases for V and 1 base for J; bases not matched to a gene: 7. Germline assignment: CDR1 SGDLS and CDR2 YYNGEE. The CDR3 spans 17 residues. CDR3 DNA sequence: TGTGCCAGCAGCCCCATAGCGGGAGGGTTTTCCTACAATGAGCAGTTCTTC. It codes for CASSPIAGGFSYNEQFF.

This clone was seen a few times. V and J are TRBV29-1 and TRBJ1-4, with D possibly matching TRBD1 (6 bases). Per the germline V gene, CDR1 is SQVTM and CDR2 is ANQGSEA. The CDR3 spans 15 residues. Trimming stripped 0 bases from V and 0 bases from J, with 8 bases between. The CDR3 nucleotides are TGCAGCGTTGAAGATGAGGGGGCAACTAATGAAAAACTGTTTTTT. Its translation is CSVEDEGATNEKLFF.

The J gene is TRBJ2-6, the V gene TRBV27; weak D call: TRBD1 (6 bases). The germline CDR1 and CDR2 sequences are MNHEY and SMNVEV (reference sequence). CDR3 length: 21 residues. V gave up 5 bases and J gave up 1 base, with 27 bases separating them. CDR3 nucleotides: TGTGCCAGCAGTCCCCACTTCCAACATCCGGGACAAAAGTCTGGGGCCAACGTCCTGACTTTC. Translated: CASSPHFQHPGQKSGANVLTF.

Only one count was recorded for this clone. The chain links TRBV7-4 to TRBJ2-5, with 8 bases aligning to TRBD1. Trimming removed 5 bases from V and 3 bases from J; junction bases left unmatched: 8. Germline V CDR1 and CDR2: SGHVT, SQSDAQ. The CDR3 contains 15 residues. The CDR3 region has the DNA TGTGCCAGCAGCATAAGACAGGGGACGGAAGAGACCCAGTACTTC. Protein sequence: CASSIRQGTEETQYF.

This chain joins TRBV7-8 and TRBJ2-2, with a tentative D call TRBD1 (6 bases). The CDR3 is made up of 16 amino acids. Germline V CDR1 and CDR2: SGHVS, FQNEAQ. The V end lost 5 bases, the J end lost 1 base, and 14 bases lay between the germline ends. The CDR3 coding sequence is TGTGCCAGCAGCCAACGACAGGTTCTGAACACCGGGGAGCTGTTTTTT. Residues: CASSQRQVLNTGELFF. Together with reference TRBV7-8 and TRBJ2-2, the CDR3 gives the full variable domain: GAGVSQSPRYKVAKRGQDVALRCDPISGHVSLFWYQQALGQGPEFLTYFQNEAQLDKSGLPSDRFFAERPEGSVSTLKIQRTQQEDSAVYLCASSQRQVLNTGELFFGEGSRLTVL.

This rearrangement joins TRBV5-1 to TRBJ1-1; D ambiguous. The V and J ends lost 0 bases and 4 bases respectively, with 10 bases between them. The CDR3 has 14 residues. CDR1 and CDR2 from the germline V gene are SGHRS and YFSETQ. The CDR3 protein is CASSLGGVSTEAFF. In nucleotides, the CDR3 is TGCGCCAGCAGCTTGGGCGGGGTTAGCACTGAAGCTTTCTTT.

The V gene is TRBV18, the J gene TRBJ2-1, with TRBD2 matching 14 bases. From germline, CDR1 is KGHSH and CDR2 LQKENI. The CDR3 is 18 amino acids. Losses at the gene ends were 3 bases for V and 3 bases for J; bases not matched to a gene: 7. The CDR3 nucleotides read TGTGCCAGCTCACCTCCGGGACTAGCGGGAGCCTACTACAATGAGCAGTTCTTC. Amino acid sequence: CASSPPGLAGAYYNEQFF.

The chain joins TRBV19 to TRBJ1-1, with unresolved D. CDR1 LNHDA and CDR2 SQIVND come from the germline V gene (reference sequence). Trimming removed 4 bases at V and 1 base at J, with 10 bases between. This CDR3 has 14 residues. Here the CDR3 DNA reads TGTGCCAGTAGTACGTCCGGGAGGAACACTGAAGCTTTCTTT. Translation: CASSTSGRNTEAFF.